This T cell receptor beta chain was sequenced for a study of blood T cell repertoires in COVID-19. Study details: In each case, the material was cDNA or gDNA derived from T cells, B-cell-depleted T cells, or PBMCs.

Germline lookup yields CDR1 SNHLY and CDR2 FYNNEI. The CDR3 is made up of 18 amino acids. Germline trimming cut 7 bases from V and 0 bases from J; bases unmatched to any gene: 14. The repertoire was sequenced with immunoSEQ multiplex PCR; TCRdb's copy has only in-frame clones and lacks some. The sample carries around 85,000 clones, around nine tenths recorded once. Assignment of participants to cohorts was predicated upon participant-reported clinical history. The sequence derives from a woman between 45 and 60 years old with acute COVID-19. V gene TRBV2 combines with J gene TRBJ2-2; 7 bases align to TRBD2. The sequencing sample was made of PBMCs or T cells enriched from blood (not recorded which). CDR3 DNA: TGTGCCAGCAAACCGTCCTGGGCTAGCGGTACGAACACCGGGGAGCTGTTTTTT. Amino acids: CASKPSWASGTNTGELFF. Drawing the rest from reference TRBV2 and TRBJ2-2, the complete variable domain is EPEVTQTPSHQVTQMGQEVILRCVPISNHLYFYWYRQILGQKVEFLVSFYNNEISEKSEIFDDQFSVERPDGSNFTLKIRSTKLEDSAMYFCASKPSWASGTNTGELFFGEGSRLTVL.